Presented here are 25 T cell receptor beta chains from one specimen sequenced in a study of vaccination and CD4 T cells after COVID-19. Treatment described: roughly ten-day PBMC culture with coronavirus spike peptide pools or control peptides (ViraFEST assay). The Oncomine TCR Beta short-read assay sequenced DNA from cultured CD4+ T cells. TCRdb independently ran MiXCR on the PCR reads; one entry per CDR3 protein. The top ten hold about 2.9% of the sample, which has some 20,000 distinct CDR3 sequences, approximately 40% seen once. Antigens for these TCRs are unknown. The source was CD4+ T cells from blood, cultured in vitro, collected after SARS-CoV-2 vaccination. Receptor source: a human donor who had recovered from COVID-19.

V and J are TRBV9 and TRBJ2-4, with 8 bases lining up with TRBD2. With V trimmed by 6 bases and J by 7 bases, 9 bases remained unmatched. Germline CDR1 and CDR2: SGDLS and YYNGEE. The CDR3 covers 14 residues. CDR3 coding DNA: TGTGCCAGCAATCGCGTCGGGGGGGAGAACATTCAGTACTTC. Its translation: CASNRVGGENIQYF.

This chain joins TRBV6-5 and TRBJ2-5; no firm D call. Germline assignment: CDR1 MNHEY and CDR2 SVGAGI. V was shortened by 0 bases and J by 5 bases, with 13 bases between the two germline ends. CDR3 length: 15 residues. CDR3 bases: TGTGCCAGCAGTTACTCTACCCTAGTGGTCGAGACCCAGTACTTC. It codes for CASSYSTLVVETQYF.

This clonotype was detected a few times. The J gene is TRBJ2-1, the V gene TRBV7-2, with D unresolved. V was trimmed by 2 bases and J by 2 bases, leaving 10 bases between them. The CDR3 loop spans 15 amino acids. CDR1 is SGHTA and CDR2 is FQGNSA in the germline V gene. CDR3 in amino acids: CASSLTQEPYNEQFF. The CDR3, as DNA: TGTGCCAGCAGCTTAACCCAGGAGCCCTACAATGAGCAGTTCTTC. Full variable domain (rest looked up from reference TRBV7-2 and TRBJ2-1): GAGVSQSPSNKVTEKGKDVELRCDPISGHTALYWYRQSLGQGLEFLIYFQGNSAPDKSGLPSDRFSAERTGGSVSTLTIQRTQQEDSAVYLCASSLTQEPYNEQFFGPGTRLTVL.

The rearrangement joins TRBV6-4 to TRBJ2-1; 9 bases match TRBD1. Germline CDR1 and CDR2: MRHNA and SNTAGT. The CDR3 runs 15 residues. The V gene end was trimmed by 8 bases and the J gene end by 5 bases; junction bases not matched to a gene: 10. CDR3 region: CASLRGQGWDNEQFF. CDR3 DNA: TGTGCCAGCCTTAGGGGACAGGGTTGGGACAATGAGCAGTTCTTC.

The genes are TRBV11-3 and TRBJ2-5; 9 bases are shared with TRBD2. V shed 3 bases and J 4 bases; nucleotides not matched to a gene: 6. Germline V lookup: CDR1 SGHNT, CDR2 YENEEA. This CDR3 has 15 amino acids. The DNA of the CDR3 is TGTGCCAGCAGCTTGTTGTCTAGCGGGATAGAGACCCAGTACTTC. It codes for CASSLLSSGIETQYF.

The V call is TRBV29-1, the J call TRBJ2-1, with 7 bases lining up with TRBD1. Germline V gene data show CDR1 as SQVTM and CDR2 as ANQGSEA. The CDR3 consists of 12 residues. Written as DNA, the CDR3 is TGCCAGGCAGGGGGCTCCTACAATGAGCAGTTCTTC. Translating it yields CQAGGSYNEQFF.

This chain links TRBV29-1 with TRBJ1-5; a possible D gene is TRBD1 (6 bases). V was pared by 6 bases and J by 2 bases, with 11 bases between. Germline CDR1 and CDR2: SQVTM and ANQGSEA. The CDR3 is 13 residues long. The CDR3, as DNA: TGCAGCGTCGGGGACAATCGCAATCAGCCCCAGCATTTT. Translating gives CSVGDNRNQPQHF.

The genes are TRBV15 and TRBJ1-3; TRBD1 matches at 8 bases. After removal of 0 bases from V and 2 bases from J, the junction contained 3 bases not matched to a gene. This CDR3 spans 16 amino acids. The germline V gene has CDR1 LNHNV and CDR2 YYDKDF (reference sequence). The CDR3 is CATSRDRTGPGNTIYF. The CDR3, as DNA: TGTGCCACCAGCAGAGATAGGACAGGGCCTGGAAACACCATATATTTT. Filled out from reference TRBV15 and TRBJ1-3, the complete variable domain reads DAMVIQNPRYQVTQFGKPVTLSCSQTLNHNVMYWYQQKSSQAPKLLFHYYDKDFNNEADTPDNFQSRRPNTSFCFLDIRSPGLGDTAMYLCATSRDRTGPGNTIYFGEGSWLTVV.

This clonotype was recorded a few times. The J gene is TRBJ2-5, the V gene TRBV20-1; TRBD2 matches at 10 bases. CDR1 DFQATT and CDR2 SNEGSKA come from the germline V gene (reference sequence). The CDR3 runs to 14 residues. Trimming removed 5 bases from V and 5 bases from J; junction bases left unmatched: 8. CDR3 DNA sequence: TGCAGTGCTCGACTAGCGGGCAGACGGGAGACCCAGTACTTC. It yields the protein CSARLAGRRETQYF.

This clonotype appeared a few times. V usage is TRBV6-2 or TRBV6-3 and J usage is TRBJ1-6, with D maybe TRBD1 (5 bases). This CDR3 has 12 amino acids. The germline gives CDR1 MNHEY, CDR2 SVGEGT. Trimming removed 6 bases from V and 8 bases from J, with 8 bases in between. This chain's CDR3 is CASRQEDSPLHF. The CDR3, as DNA: TGTGCCAGCAGACAGGAAGATTCACCCCTCCACTTT.

Points on this clonotype: The junction departs from germline at one end; a sequencing error may be responsible. The CDR3 sequence is CASSQFTGTSGYYNEQFF. CDR3 bases: TGTGCCAGCAGCCAATTCACCGGGACTAGCGGATACTACAATGAGCAGTTCTTC. This chain joins TRBV4-1 and TRBJ2-1, with 11 bases lining up with TRBD2. Looked up from germline, CDR1 is MGHRA and CDR2 is YSYEKL. This CDR3 has 18 amino acids.

This clonotype occurred a few times. This chain joins TRBV28 and TRBJ2-5; 9 bases align to TRBD1. Unmatched junction bases numbered 5, after V lost 5 bases and J lost 4 bases. Germline V lookup: CDR1 MDHEN, CDR2 SYDVKM. The CDR3 extends over 14 amino acids. The CDR3 nucleotides are TGTGCCAGCAGTCTGTGGGACAGGGCAGAGACCCAGTACTTC. Protein: CASSLWDRAETQYF.

This chain connects TRBV7-8 to TRBJ2-2; D may be TRBD2 (6 bases). V gave up 0 bases and J gave up 4 bases, with 12 bases separating them. Germline V CDR1 and CDR2: SGHVS, FQNEAQ. The CDR3 extends over 16 amino acids. The chain's CDR3 is CASSLAAGSITGELFF. The CDR3 DNA follows: TGTGCCAGCAGCTTAGCCGCGGGATCAATCACCGGGGAGCTGTTTTTT.

This chain joins TRBV28 and TRBJ2-3; maybe TRBD1 (6 bases). Per the germline V gene, CDR1 is MDHEN and CDR2 is SYDVKM. With 6 bases removed from V and 0 bases from J, the gap between germline ends came to 16 bases. This CDR3 is built from 16 residues. CDR3 amino acids: CASRNRDIQSTDTQYF. In nucleotides, the CDR3 is TGTGCCAGCAGAAACCGGGACATTCAAAGCACAGATACGCAGTATTTT.

The table lists this clonotype with a few counts. The CDR3 here is CASRGLGQPQHF. The CDR3 nucleotides are TGTGCCAGCAGGGGGCTGGGCCAGCCCCAGCATTTT. The rearrangement links TRBV19 to TRBJ1-5; 8 bases are a match to TRBD1. V shed 9 bases and J 7 bases; nucleotides not matched to a gene: 5. Per germline, CDR1 LNHDA and CDR2 SQIVND (reference sequence). The CDR3 has 12 amino acids.

The V and J genes are TRBV7-2 and TRBJ2-5, with 8 bases aligning to TRBD2. The CDR3 is 15 amino acids. Looked up from germline, CDR1 is SGHTA and CDR2 is FQGNSA. Trimming at V came to 5 bases and at J to 5 bases, leaving 10 bases not matched to a gene. For the CDR3, the DNA is TGTGCCAGCAGCCATAGTAGCGGGACCGGGGAGACCCAGTACTTC. As protein: CASSHSSGTGETQYF.

This clonotype was found a few times. This chain's CDR3 is CSAGRLKNTEAFF. The CDR3 nucleotides are TGCAGTGCAGGACGGCTAAAGAACACTGAAGCTTTCTTT. This rearrangement joins TRBV20-1 to TRBJ1-1; no clear D gene. Trimming pared 6 bases from V and 1 base from J, leaving 12 bases between. The CDR3 has 13 amino acids. Looked up from germline, CDR1 is DFQATT and CDR2 is SNEGSKA (reference sequence).

The chain employs TRBV6-1 and TRBJ2-7; 10 bases line up with TRBD2. Germline CDR1 and CDR2: MNHNS and SASEGT. The CDR3 extends over 16 amino acids. V was pared by 0 bases and J by 4 bases, with 6 bases of the junction left unmatched. CDR3 DNA: TGTGCCAGCAGTGAAGCTGGGAGCGGGGGGGGATACGAGCAGTACTTC. Translating gives CASSEAGSGGGYEQYF.

The rearrangement links TRBV19 to TRBJ2-6; D unclear. V was clipped by 5 bases and J by 7 bases, with 18 bases between them. The V gene's germline CDR1 is LNHDA and CDR2 SQIVND (reference sequence). The length of the CDR3 is 16 residues. CDR3 bases: TGTGCCAGTAGTGCCCCGGGCCCCGTCGGAGCCAACGTCCTGACTTTC. It is translated as CASSAPGPVGANVLTF.

The chain combines TRBV7-2 with TRBJ1-1, with D perhaps TRBD1 (6 bases). CDR1 and CDR2 from the germline V gene are SGHTA and FQGNSA. The V end was cut by 1 base, the J end by 6 bases, with 24 bases between. The CDR3 runs 18 residues. This chain's CDR3 is CASSLGVRGSVIGAEAFF. Written as DNA, the CDR3 is TGTGCCAGCAGCTTAGGGGTTAGGGGGAGCGTTATAGGCGCTGAAGCTTTCTTT.

The chain employs TRBV20-1 and TRBJ1-1, with 10 bases aligning to TRBD1. V shed 0 bases, J shed 4 bases, and the junction held 2 bases outside the gene matches. Per the germline V gene, CDR1 is DFQATT and CDR2 is SNEGSKA (reference sequence). This CDR3 is 14 amino acids long. CDR3 nucleotides: TGCAGTGCTAGAGATTGGACAGGGGGCACTGAAGCTTTCTTT. This codes for CSARDWTGGTEAFF.

The CDR3: CASSSGTLHYGYTF. The DNA for the CDR3 is TGTGCCAGCAGCTCCGGGACACTACACTATGGCTACACCTTC. This chain connects TRBV7-2 to TRBJ1-2; D may be TRBD1 (6 bases). V was shortened by 4 bases and J by 3 bases, with 12 bases between the two germline ends. The CDR3 extends over 14 amino acids. The germline gives CDR1 SGHTA, CDR2 FQGNSA.

In this sample, this clonotype turned up once. The V and J genes are TRBV6-1 and TRBJ1-3; D gene uncertain. CDR1 is MNHNS and CDR2 is SASEGT in the germline V gene. This CDR3 is 11 amino acids long. V gave up 6 bases and J gave up 8 bases, with 8 bases separating them. Written as DNA, the CDR3 is TGTGCCAGCAGCCGGTTTCACACCATATATTTT. Translated, it gives CASSRFHTIYF.

This clonotype was counted between two and nine times. The rearrangement links TRBV7-6 to TRBJ2-7; 7 nucleotides match TRBD2. V shed 5 bases and J 2 bases; nucleotides not matched to a gene: 3. The CDR3 runs to 13 residues. The V gene's germline CDR1 is SGHVS and CDR2 FNYEAQ. The CDR3 region has the DNA TGTGCCAGCAGCCAAGGACTAGCCTACGAGCAGTACTTC. It translates to CASSQGLAYEQYF.

The chain carries TRBV28 and TRBJ1-3; D perhaps matches TRBD1 (5 bases). CDR3 length: 15 residues. CDR1 and CDR2 (germline): MDHEN, SYDVKM. Trimming took 6 bases from V and 4 from J, leaving 16 bases between them. CDR3 coding DNA: TGTGCCAGCAGCTCGGACATATCGACGGGAAACACCATATATTTT. Amino acid sequence: CASSSDISTGNTIYF.